This paragraph covers one T cell receptor beta chain sequence. Samples: about 28 days before transplant, then days 30, 100 and 180 after. This entry is derived from a study of T cell clonotyping in hematopoietic cell transplantation. Germline CDR1 SGHTA, CDR2 FQGNSA. The length of the CDR3 is 15 residues. V gave up 3 bases and J gave up 0 bases; unmatched junction bases: 3. Sequenced by immunoSEQ multiplex PCR; TCRdb stores in-frame clones only, minus some. The table has some 13,000 clones, roughly 92% seen once. The sequence was collected from a female patient aged 50-59 years who had an allogeneic stem cell transplant from an unrelated donor, so the T cells may come from the graft donor. Some clones in this sample may be carry-over from other donors' samples. This chain uses TRBV7-2 with TRBJ2-3, with TRBD2 matching over 7 bases. The source material was PBMCs, sampled 100 days after allogeneic stem cell transplant. The CDR3 reads CASSFRRGSTDTQYF. The CDR3 DNA reads as TGTGCCAGCAGCTTTCGGCGGGGGAGCACAGATACGCAGTATTTT.